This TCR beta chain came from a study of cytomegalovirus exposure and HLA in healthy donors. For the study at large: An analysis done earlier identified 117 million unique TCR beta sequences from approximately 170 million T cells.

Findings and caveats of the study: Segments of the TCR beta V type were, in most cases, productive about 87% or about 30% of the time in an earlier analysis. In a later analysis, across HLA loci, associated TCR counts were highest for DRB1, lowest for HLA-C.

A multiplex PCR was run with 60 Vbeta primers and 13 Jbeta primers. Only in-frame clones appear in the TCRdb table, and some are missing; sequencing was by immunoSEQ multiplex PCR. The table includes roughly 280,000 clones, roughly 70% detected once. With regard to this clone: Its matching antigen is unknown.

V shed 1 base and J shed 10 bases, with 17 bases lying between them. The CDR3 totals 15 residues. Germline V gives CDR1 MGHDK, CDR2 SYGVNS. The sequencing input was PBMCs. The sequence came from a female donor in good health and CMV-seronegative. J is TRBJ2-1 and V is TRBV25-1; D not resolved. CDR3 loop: CASSEWRSPGGEQFF. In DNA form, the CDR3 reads TGTGCCAGCAGTGAATGGCGGAGCCCCGGTGGAGAGCAGTTCTTC.